These 24 T cell receptor beta chains were all obtained from the same sample, sequenced in a study of blood T cell repertoires in COVID-19. Sequenced by immunoSEQ multiplex PCR; TCRdb stores in-frame clones only, minus some. The data show 400,000 to 500,000 clones, about 88% seen once. Sequencing was done on a sample of PBMCs or T cells enriched from blood (not recorded which). Receptors originate from a young woman who had been exposed to COVID-19.

The chain recombines TRBV18 with TRBJ1-5, with TRBD1 as a possible D gene (5 bases). This CDR3 spans 16 amino acids. Germline lookup yields CDR1 KGHSH and CDR2 LQKENI. Trimming took off 6 bases at V and 1 base at J, with 16 bases between the two ends. This CDR3 is CASSSGQGPSNQPQHF. The CDR3 coding sequence is TGTGCCAGCTCCTCCGGGCAGGGTCCAAGCAATCAGCCCCAGCATTTT.

The V call is TRBV7-9, the J call TRBJ1-6; D might be TRBD1 (5 bases). The V end was cut by 5 bases, the J end by 11 bases, with 13 bases between. Per germline, CDR1 SEHNR and CDR2 FQNEAQ (reference sequence). The length of the CDR3 is 13 residues. Written as DNA, the CDR3 is TGTGCCAGCAGCCCCAGGGTTGATACACCCCTCCACTTT. It codes for CASSPRVDTPLHF.

The chain has TRBV3-1 (or the pseudogene TRBV3-2) and TRBJ1-4, with D possibly matching TRBD1 (6 bases). This CDR3 region has 15 residues. Germline CDR1 reads LGHDT; CDR2 reads YNNKEL (reference sequence). V lost 4 bases, J lost 6 bases, and 15 bases lay in between. Here the CDR3 reads CASSLRGGADEKLFF. The CDR3 DNA reads TGTGCCAGCAGCCTCAGGGGTGGGGCAGATGAAAAACTGTTTTTT.

CDR3 protein: CASSLNGVGTRNEKLFF. Here the CDR3 DNA reads TGTGCCAGCAGCTTAAACGGGGTCGGGACAAGGAATGAAAAACTGTTTTTT. The chain links TRBV7-2 to TRBJ1-4; weak D call: TRBD1 (6 bases). Germline V gene lookup returns CDR1 SGHTA and CDR2 FQGNSA. The CDR3 is 17 residues long. V shed 2 bases and J shed 5 bases, with 18 bases lying between them.

The genes are TRBV18 and TRBJ1-2; tentatively, D is TRBD1 (5 bases). Trimming cost V 3 bases and J 5 bases, with 16 bases left between them. Germline lookup yields CDR1 KGHSH and CDR2 LQKENI. The CDR3 is 15 residues long. CDR3 coding DNA: TGTGCCAGCTCACCCACCACGGGGGTCGAGTATGGCTACACCTTC. It yields the protein CASSPTTGVEYGYTF.

The rearrangement joins TRBV6-2 or TRBV6-3 to TRBJ1-1; D ambiguous. The germline gives CDR1 MNHEY, CDR2 SVGEGT. V shed 3 bases and J shed 1 base, with 6 bases lying between them. There are 13 residues in the CDR3. The DNA of the CDR3 is TGTGCCAGCAGTTATGAGTGGAACACTGAAGCTTTCTTT. Translating it yields CASSYEWNTEAFF.

This clone appeared once. The V gene is TRBV5-6, the J gene TRBJ2-3, with TRBD2 matching over 11 bases. From germline, CDR1 is SGHDT and CDR2 YYEEEE. Trimming took 6 bases from V and 2 from J; bases not matched to a gene: 8. This CDR3 region has 16 residues. The CDR3 sequence is CASNRRLAGTTDTQYF. In nucleotides, the CDR3 is TGTGCCAGCAACCGTCGACTAGCGGGAACCACAGATACGCAGTATTTT.

The genes are TRBV19 and TRBJ1-2; 9 positions agree with TRBD1. Unmatched junction bases numbered 7, after V lost 6 bases and J lost 2 bases. The CDR3 is 15 residues long. Germline V gene data show CDR1 as LNHDA and CDR2 as SQIVND (reference sequence). This CDR3 reads CASRPQGARNYGYTF. In nucleotides, the CDR3 is TGTGCCAGTAGGCCACAGGGGGCGCGAAACTATGGCTACACCTTC.

This rearrangement joins TRBV24-1 to TRBJ2-7, with D tentatively TRBD1 (6 bases). V lost 4 bases to trimming and J lost 3 bases, with 9 bases between them. This CDR3 has 13 residues. CDR1 and CDR2 from the germline V gene are KGHDR and SFDVKD. The chain's CDR3 is CATSDPQGYEQYF. CDR3 DNA: TGTGCCACCAGTGACCCACAGGGCTACGAGCAGTACTTC.

This sequence joins TRBV30 and TRBJ1-4; 8 bases match TRBD1. The CDR3 covers 11 residues. V shed 7 bases and J 7 bases; nucleotides not matched to a gene: 2. The germline V gene has CDR1 GTSNPN and CDR2 SVGIG (reference sequence). CDR3 DNA sequence: TGTGCCTCACAGGGGGGTGAAAAACTGTTTTTT. This codes for CASQGGEKLFF.

This clone appeared a single time. This sequence joins TRBV5-8 and TRBJ2-1; possible D gene TRBD2, 6 bases. Germline V gives CDR1 SGHTS, CDR2 YDEGEE. The CDR3 consists of 15 residues. V lost 1 base, J lost 12 bases, and 20 bases lay in between. CDR3 sequence: CASSLPGLGVIGQFF. The CDR3 DNA reads as TGTGCCAGCAGCTTGCCGGGACTTGGGGTTATAGGGCAGTTCTTC.

This chain connects TRBV5-1 to TRBJ2-7, with D possibly TRBD2 on 6 matching bases. CDR3 size: 15 residues. Trimming removed 5 bases at V and 3 bases at J, with 18 bases between. Germline CDR1 SGHRS, CDR2 YFSETQ. DNA of the CDR3: TGCGCCAGCAGAACGGCCCCCCCGGACTACTACGAGCAGTACTTC. This encodes CASRTAPPDYYEQYF. Using reference TRBV5-1 and TRBJ2-7 for the parts outside the CDR3, the full variable domain is KAGVTQTPRYLIKTRGQQVTLSCSPISGHRSVSWYQQTPGQGLQFLFEYFSETQRNKGNFPGRFSGRQFSNSRSEMNVSTLELGDSALYLCASRTAPPDYYEQYFGPGTRLTVT.

This chain joins TRBV2 and TRBJ1-3; 7 bases are shared with TRBD1. Germline CDR1 SNHLY, CDR2 FYNNEI. The CDR3 loop spans 15 amino acids. The junction had 10 bases not matched to a gene; V was cut back by 10 bases and J by 1 base. DNA for the CDR3: TGTGCCACAGCGACAGGGCCCCTTTCTGGAAACACCATATATTTT. Translation: CATATGPLSGNTIYF.

CDR3 in amino acids: CASSDGLAENPYEQYF. The CDR3 DNA sequence: TGCGCCAGCAGTGATGGACTAGCGGAAAATCCCTACGAGCAGTACTTC. The chain employs TRBV10-1 and TRBJ2-7, with TRBD2 identical over 10 bases. The CDR3 has 16 residues. Trimming removed 3 bases from V and 2 bases from J; junction bases left unmatched: 7. Germline loops: CDR1 WNHNN, CDR2 SYGVQD (reference sequence).

Concerning this clone itself: A junction boundary mismatches the germline segment, possibly from a read error. The J gene is TRBJ2-1, the V gene TRBV7-7; D may be TRBD2 (5 bases). The CDR3 has 16 amino acids. CDR1 is SSHAT, CDR2 FNYEAQ, per germline (reference sequence). CDR3 loop: CASSPSGRLSYNEQFF. In nucleotides, the CDR3 is TGTGCTAGCAGCCCAAGCGGCAGACTCTCCTACAATGAGCAGTTCTTC.

The chain joins TRBV10-1 to TRBJ2-7; tentatively, D is TRBD2 (6 bases). The CDR3 has 18 amino acids. V lost 3 bases and J 2 bases, leaving 23 bases between the germline ends. Germline values: CDR1 WNHNN, CDR2 SYGVQD (reference sequence). CDR3 DNA: TGCGCCAGCAGTGACCGGTACTCCTCAAGCGGGCTTACCTACGAGCAGTACTTC. It codes for CASSDRYSSSGLTYEQYF.

The chain combines TRBV9 with TRBJ1-6; tentatively, D is TRBD1 (5 bases). The CDR3 consists of 17 residues. The germline CDR1 and CDR2 sequences are SGDLS and YYNGEE. Trimming shortened V by 4 bases and J by 2 bases, and 16 bases separated the two germline ends. CDR3 protein: CASSLSSGLAYNSPLHF. DNA of the CDR3: TGTGCCAGCAGCCTCAGCTCAGGGTTAGCCTATAATTCACCCCTCCACTTT.

The V and J genes are TRBV3-1 (or the pseudogene TRBV3-2) and TRBJ2-3; D call uncertain. Germline assignment: CDR1 LGHDT and CDR2 YNNKEL (reference sequence). Trimming left V 1 base short and J 2 bases short, with 16 bases between. CDR3 length: 17 residues. CDR3: CASSQGRVQAHTDTQYF. In DNA, the CDR3 is TGTGCCAGCAGCCAAGGGCGCGTCCAGGCCCACACAGATACGCAGTATTTT.

The rearrangement links TRBV7-2 to TRBJ1-1; TRBD1 is a possible D gene (6 bases). The CDR3 is 14 amino acids. Trimming took off 5 bases at V and 5 bases at J, with 15 bases between the two ends. The germline gives CDR1 SGHTA, CDR2 FQGNSA. CDR3 nucleotides: TGTGCCAGCAGCATATCCCCAGGGGAAACTGAAGCTTTCTTT. Protein: CASSISPGETEAFF.

The chain links TRBV5-8 to TRBJ1-1; D might be TRBD1 (5 bases). V lost 5 bases to trimming and J lost 1 base, with 9 bases between them. CDR1 and CDR2 from the germline V gene are SGHTS and YDEGEE. This CDR3 is built from 13 residues. The DNA for the CDR3 is TGTGCCAGCAGAATAGGGGAGAACACTGAAGCTTTCTTT. Amino acid sequence: CASRIGENTEAFF.

The chain is built from TRBV28 and TRBJ1-5, with 12 bases identical to TRBD1. Germline V gene sequence: CDR1 MDHEN, CDR2 SYDVKM. V lost 5 bases and J lost 4; bases outside the gene matches: 6. This CDR3 has 16 residues. The CDR3 spells CASSERDRGLNQPQHF. The CDR3 DNA follows: TGTGCCAGCAGTGAACGGGACAGGGGGCTAAATCAGCCCCAGCATTTT.

J is TRBJ2-5 and V is TRBV28; a possible D gene is TRBD1 (6 bases). CDR1 is MDHEN and CDR2 is SYDVKM in the germline V gene. V was shortened by 5 bases and J by 0 bases, with 13 bases between the two germline ends. The length of the CDR3 is 15 residues. DNA of the CDR3: TGTGCCAGCAGTCGCACTACAGGGTACCAAGAGACCCAGTACTTC. Its translation: CASSRTTGYQETQYF.

The V and J genes are TRBV28 and TRBJ1-3; D may be TRBD1 (5 bases). Germline V gives CDR1 MDHEN, CDR2 SYDVKM. The CDR3 is 16 residues long. Trimming stripped 5 bases from V and 3 bases from J, with 17 bases between. The CDR3 is CASSMGGTQVGNTIYF. The CDR3 bases are TGTGCCAGCAGTATGGGGGGGACGCAAGTTGGAAACACCATATATTTT. The whole variable domain, filled in from reference TRBV28 and TRBJ1-3, reads DVKVTQSSRYLVKRTGEKVFLECVQDMDHENMFWYRQDPGLGLRLIYFSYDVKMKEKGDIPEGYSVSREKKERFSLILESASTNQTSMYLCASSMGGTQVGNTIYFGEGSWLTVV.

This rearrangement joins TRBV18 to TRBJ2-2; D perhaps matches TRBD2 (6 bases). The CDR3 runs 15 residues. Germline CDR1 KGHSH, CDR2 LQKENI. V was trimmed by 3 bases and J by 7 bases, leaving 15 bases between them. The CDR3 loop is CASSPFRELLGELFF. The DNA of the CDR3 is TGTGCCAGCTCACCGTTTCGGGAGTTGCTCGGGGAGCTGTTTTTT.